Below, 15 T cell receptor beta chains from the same sample are listed, as sequenced in a study of glioma-infiltrating T cells. Amplification of TCR alpha and beta CDR3 regions from RNA used iRepertoire nested multiplex PCR. Via MiXCR, TCRdb re-called the multiplex PCR reads, giving one row per CDR3 protein. Among around 170,000 distinct CDR3 sequences listed, under 55% were seen once. The sequenced sample was glioma tissue, nonneoplastic brain tissue, or PBMCs (not recorded which). Receptors originate from a human donor with low-grade glioma or glioblastoma, undergoing nonglioma brain surgery, or in good health (not recorded which).

Comment on this clonotype: This may arise from a read error, as a much more abundant clone is one base away. CDR3 sequence reads: CATRDRGESNKKLFF. The CDR3 bases are TGTGCCACCAGAGACAGGGGGGAATCTAATAAAAAACTGTTTTTT. The chain couples TRBV15 to TRBJ1-4; 9 bases map to TRBD1. Germline assignment: CDR1 LNHNV and CDR2 YYDKDF (reference sequence). The CDR3 is 15 amino acids.

The sample holds many counts of this clonotype. This chain joins TRBV28 and TRBJ2-7; D not certain. V was trimmed by 3 bases and J by 5 bases, leaving 14 bases between them. CDR3 length: 14 amino acids. Germline-derived CDR1 and CDR2 are MDHEN and SYDVKM. This CDR3 reads CASSFFGAHHEQYF. The DNA of the CDR3 is TGTGCCAGCAGTTTCTTCGGAGCGCACCACGAGCAGTACTTC.

This clonotype turned up a few times. The V gene is TRBV2, the J gene TRBJ2-1; no firm D call. Germline lookup yields CDR1 SNHLY and CDR2 FYNNEI. Trimming removed 7 bases at V and 0 bases at J, with 10 bases between. This CDR3 is 14 amino acids long. CDR3 in DNA: TGTGCCAGCACTGACGAGAGCTCCTACAATGAGCAGTTCTTC. Encoded protein: CASTDESSYNEQFF.

This clonotype was detected ten times or more. J is TRBJ2-1 and V is TRBV2, with a possible D match to TRBD1 (5 bases). The CDR3 is made up of 14 amino acids. Trimming left V 5 bases short and J 1 base short, with 9 bases between. Per the germline V gene, CDR1 is SNHLY and CDR2 is FYNNEI. CDR3 in amino acids: CASSLGRSYNEQFF. CDR3 bases: TGTGCCAGCAGTTTGGGGCGGTCCTACAATGAGCAGTTCTTC.

This clonotype has ten or more counts. The CDR3 is CASSGARDQPQHF. CDR3 sequence (DNA): TGTGCCAGCAGCGGGGCGCGGGATCAGCCCCAGCATTTT. The V and J genes are TRBV2 and TRBJ1-5; D might be TRBD1 (5 bases). The V and J ends lost 6 bases and 5 bases respectively, with 11 bases between them. Germline V gives CDR1 SNHLY, CDR2 FYNNEI. CDR3 length: 13 amino acids.

This clonotype is a singleton in its sample. This may come from a read error, since a much larger clone is one base off. V is TRBV27 and J is TRBJ2-7; D tentatively fits TRBD1 or TRBD2 (5 bases each). The CDR3 is 13 amino acids. CDR1 is MNHEY, CDR2 SMNVEV, per germline (reference sequence). Trimming left V 1 base short and J 5 bases short, with 9 bases between. The CDR3: CASSLWGGHEQYF. The CDR3 region has the DNA TGTGCCAGCAGTTTATGGGGCGGGCACGAGCAGTACTTC.

Ten or more counts support this clonotype. The chain couples TRBV7-9 to TRBJ1-2, with 7 bases lining up with TRBD1. This CDR3 contains 15 residues. Trimming at V came to 5 bases and at J to 0 bases, leaving 6 bases not matched to a gene. Germline CDR1 and CDR2: SEHNR and FQNEAQ (reference sequence). CDR3 sequence: CASSPRTGPNYGYTF. The CDR3 DNA reads as TGTGCCAGCAGCCCTCGGACAGGTCCTAACTATGGCTACACCTTC.

This clonotype came up many times. CDR3 region: CASSRRLPETQYF. The CDR3 region has the DNA TGTGCCAGCAGCCGAAGACTACCAGAGACCCAGTACTTC. The chain employs TRBV6-1 and TRBJ2-5, with D maybe TRBD2 (5 bases). V lost 6 bases and J 4 bases, leaving 12 bases between the germline ends. Germline V gene lookup returns CDR1 MNHNS and CDR2 SASEGT. The CDR3 has 13 amino acids.

There are many counts of this clonotype. The rearrangement links TRBV7-9 to TRBJ1-2; D not certain. CDR1 SEHNR and CDR2 FQNEAQ come from the germline V gene (reference sequence). This CDR3 spans 15 amino acids. V dropped 1 base and J dropped 2 bases, with 11 bases sitting between them. This CDR3 reads CASSLDGYGNYGYTF. The CDR3 nucleotides read TGTGCCAGCAGCTTAGATGGATACGGGAACTATGGCTACACCTTC. Together with reference TRBV7-9 and TRBJ1-2, the CDR3 gives the full variable domain: DTGVSQNPRHKITKRGQNVTFRCDPISEHNRLYWYRQTLGQGPEFLTYFQNEAQLEKSRLLSDRFSAERPKGSFSTLEIQRTEQGDSAMYLCASSLDGYGNYGYTFGSGTRLTVV.

This clonotype has ten or more counts. The CDR3: CSARGVASGWQYF. As DNA, the CDR3 is TGCAGTGCTAGAGGGGTGGCCAGCGGGTGGCAGTACTTC. J is TRBJ2-7 and V is TRBV20-1, with D tentatively TRBD2 (6 bases). This CDR3 is 13 amino acids long. The V gene lost 1 base and the J gene lost 9 bases, with 16 bases spanning the gap. The germline CDR1 and CDR2 sequences are DFQATT and SNEGSKA (reference sequence).

The chain combines TRBV2 with TRBJ1-1; D gene uncertain. CDR1 and CDR2 (germline): SNHLY, FYNNEI. The CDR3 extends over 13 amino acids. V was pared by 7 bases and J by 4 bases, with 13 bases between. The CDR3 region has the DNA TGTGCCAGCAACTCTAGGCCGTCCACTGAAGCTTTCTTT. Translation gives CASNSRPSTEAFF.

About this clonotype itself: An end of the junction differs from the germline gene, which may be a read error. J is TRBJ2-7 and V is TRBV28, with D possibly matching TRBD2 (5 bases). Germline V gives CDR1 MDHEN, CDR2 SYDVKM. CDR3 length: 15 amino acids. CDR3 sequence: CATEIQPGRGYDQYF. DNA for the CDR3: TGTGCCACCGAAATCCAACCTGGACGGGGATACGATCAGTACTTC.

This clonotype appeared many times. The gene calls are TRBV28 and TRBJ2-7; the D gene is possibly TRBD1 (6 bases). Germline CDR1 is MDHEN and CDR2 is SYDVKM. V gave up 6 bases and J gave up 5 bases, with 20 bases separating them. This CDR3 has 15 residues. CDR3 DNA sequence: TGTGCCAGCAGAGTGTCCTTCCAGGGGAACGACGAGCAGTACTTC. Encoded protein: CASRVSFQGNDEQYF. The variable domain in full, with the rest retrieved from reference TRBV28 and TRBJ2-7, is DVKVTQSSRYLVKRTGEKVFLECVQDMDHENMFWYRQDPGLGLRLIYFSYDVKMKEKGDIPEGYSVSREKKERFSLILESASTNQTSMYLCASRVSFQGNDEQYFGPGTRLTVT.

Comments on this clonotype: A much larger clone lies a single base off, so this may be a read error. This chain links TRBV28 with TRBJ1-5; D call uncertain. Germline V gene lookup returns CDR1 MDHEN and CDR2 SYDVKM. CDR3 size: 15 residues. For the CDR3, the DNA is TGTGCCAGCAATCCGCCGGGATCCCTCTTTCAGCCCCAGAATTTT. It translates to CASNPPGSLFQPQNF.

The CDR3 is CASSGGTGTSNQPQHF. CDR3 coding DNA: TGTGCCAGCAGTGGAGGGACAGGGACCAGCAATCAGCCCCAGCATTTT. The chain uses TRBV2 and TRBJ1-5; 9 bases are a match to TRBD1. Germline assignment: CDR1 SNHLY and CDR2 FYNNEI. V lost 4 bases and J lost 1; bases outside the gene matches: 5. The CDR3 length is 16 residues.